This T cell receptor (beta chain) was found in a study of identical twins (dated by TCRdb to the mid-2010s). Background for the entire study: TCR alpha and beta repertoires from monozygotic twins, unrelated adults of various ages and cord blood were deep-sequenced to test whether fetal clonotypes persist. Replicate twin experiments were performed at different times using different library preparation protocols to rule out contamination. Here is what the overall study found, with its caveats: Compared with coincidental sharing between unrelated individuals, an excess of low generation-probability sequences was observed among out-of-frame TCR alpha sequences shared between twins. Because the same donors could not be followed over many years, the conclusions depended on cross-sectional statistical analysis. The excess sharing between twins in beta out-of-frame sequences was weaker because fewer shared sequences reduced the signal-to-noise ratio. Abundant cord blood beta clonotypes carried fewer insertions; young adult naive repertoires showed a weaker similar trend, while memory repertoires showed none. Out-of-frame TCR alpha sharing in monozygotic twins was systematically underestimated by recombination models, whereas sharing between unrelated individuals was in agreement with the recombination models. Zero-insertion analyses could be partly confounded by invariant T cells such as MAIT and iNKT, though diverse VJ usage argued against such confounding for most clonotypes.

Library preparation employed 5' RACE. Sequencing relied on an Illumina HiSeq 2000. A universal primer binding site was introduced by template switching, and a unique molecular identifier was present in the final cDNA, enabling accurate counting of TCR cDNA molecules. Specific primers in the conserved constant-segment region were used to synthesize first-strand cDNA for TCR alpha and beta chains. To control for contamination, each cDNA library was double barcoded with a SMART-Mk sample barcode plus Illumina barcodes. TruSeq adapter sequences and Illumina sample barcodes were added in two successive PCR steps. The Illumina HiSeq platform was used with custom primers to sequence TCR alpha and beta cDNA libraries. In the original analysis: MiGEC processed the raw reads to extract unique molecular identifiers, while MiXCR was used to determine the CDR3 positions. Recombination models were inferred per individual with the repgenHMM and IGoR tools using an EM algorithm. Shared clonotypes were analyzed with the tcR package in R, and sharing was normalized by the product of cloneset sizes. Out-of-frame nonproductive sequences were analyzed to study raw recombination free of thymic and clonal selection effects. The raw public data were reprocessed by TCRdb itself: fastp quality trimming at Q25, MiXCR clonotype calling, in-frame beta chains only. Entries are consolidated by CDR3 protein sequence, retaining the most common genes and DNA. For this entry, the V and J calls and clone size follow TCRdb and not the study's own pipeline. Counted in this sample were roughly 570,000 distinct CDR3 sequences; 9.6% of them appeared once. The ten largest make up 2.5% to 3% of the sample.

Every donor was a healthy Caucasian. Three pairs of female monozygotic twins, all aged about 18 to 30 years, were included in the twin cohort. RNA for TCR libraries was isolated from peripheral blood mononuclear cells. To note about this clonotype: The antigen it recognizes is unknown. No base qualities exist here, and no much larger clone lies one base off it.

This sample also appeared in a second study, on yellow fever vaccine responses in identical twins. Drawing on the second study: According to the authors, the vaccine-induced T cell response in identical twins seemed to be partly convergent and partly specific to each individual. In the study, vaccine-responding T cell clones were precisely tracked in identical twins.

The sequenced sample was PBMCs. The receptor was isolated from a young woman in good health.

CDR3 reads: CASSHLTGGNQPQHF. The DNA sequence is TGTGCCAGCAGCCATTTAACAGGGGGCAATCAGCCCCAGCATTTT. Recombination connected TRBV14 to TRBJ1-5; a stretch of 7 junction bases matches TRBD1. Here V drops 3 bases and J drops 2 bases, and the junction holds 4 bases not matched to any gene. From the cysteine up to the phenylalanine, the CDR3 has a length of 15 residues. The DNA shown is the 45-base CDR3, in frame from base 1. CDR1 is given as SGHDN and CDR2 as FVKESK, both from the germline V gene.